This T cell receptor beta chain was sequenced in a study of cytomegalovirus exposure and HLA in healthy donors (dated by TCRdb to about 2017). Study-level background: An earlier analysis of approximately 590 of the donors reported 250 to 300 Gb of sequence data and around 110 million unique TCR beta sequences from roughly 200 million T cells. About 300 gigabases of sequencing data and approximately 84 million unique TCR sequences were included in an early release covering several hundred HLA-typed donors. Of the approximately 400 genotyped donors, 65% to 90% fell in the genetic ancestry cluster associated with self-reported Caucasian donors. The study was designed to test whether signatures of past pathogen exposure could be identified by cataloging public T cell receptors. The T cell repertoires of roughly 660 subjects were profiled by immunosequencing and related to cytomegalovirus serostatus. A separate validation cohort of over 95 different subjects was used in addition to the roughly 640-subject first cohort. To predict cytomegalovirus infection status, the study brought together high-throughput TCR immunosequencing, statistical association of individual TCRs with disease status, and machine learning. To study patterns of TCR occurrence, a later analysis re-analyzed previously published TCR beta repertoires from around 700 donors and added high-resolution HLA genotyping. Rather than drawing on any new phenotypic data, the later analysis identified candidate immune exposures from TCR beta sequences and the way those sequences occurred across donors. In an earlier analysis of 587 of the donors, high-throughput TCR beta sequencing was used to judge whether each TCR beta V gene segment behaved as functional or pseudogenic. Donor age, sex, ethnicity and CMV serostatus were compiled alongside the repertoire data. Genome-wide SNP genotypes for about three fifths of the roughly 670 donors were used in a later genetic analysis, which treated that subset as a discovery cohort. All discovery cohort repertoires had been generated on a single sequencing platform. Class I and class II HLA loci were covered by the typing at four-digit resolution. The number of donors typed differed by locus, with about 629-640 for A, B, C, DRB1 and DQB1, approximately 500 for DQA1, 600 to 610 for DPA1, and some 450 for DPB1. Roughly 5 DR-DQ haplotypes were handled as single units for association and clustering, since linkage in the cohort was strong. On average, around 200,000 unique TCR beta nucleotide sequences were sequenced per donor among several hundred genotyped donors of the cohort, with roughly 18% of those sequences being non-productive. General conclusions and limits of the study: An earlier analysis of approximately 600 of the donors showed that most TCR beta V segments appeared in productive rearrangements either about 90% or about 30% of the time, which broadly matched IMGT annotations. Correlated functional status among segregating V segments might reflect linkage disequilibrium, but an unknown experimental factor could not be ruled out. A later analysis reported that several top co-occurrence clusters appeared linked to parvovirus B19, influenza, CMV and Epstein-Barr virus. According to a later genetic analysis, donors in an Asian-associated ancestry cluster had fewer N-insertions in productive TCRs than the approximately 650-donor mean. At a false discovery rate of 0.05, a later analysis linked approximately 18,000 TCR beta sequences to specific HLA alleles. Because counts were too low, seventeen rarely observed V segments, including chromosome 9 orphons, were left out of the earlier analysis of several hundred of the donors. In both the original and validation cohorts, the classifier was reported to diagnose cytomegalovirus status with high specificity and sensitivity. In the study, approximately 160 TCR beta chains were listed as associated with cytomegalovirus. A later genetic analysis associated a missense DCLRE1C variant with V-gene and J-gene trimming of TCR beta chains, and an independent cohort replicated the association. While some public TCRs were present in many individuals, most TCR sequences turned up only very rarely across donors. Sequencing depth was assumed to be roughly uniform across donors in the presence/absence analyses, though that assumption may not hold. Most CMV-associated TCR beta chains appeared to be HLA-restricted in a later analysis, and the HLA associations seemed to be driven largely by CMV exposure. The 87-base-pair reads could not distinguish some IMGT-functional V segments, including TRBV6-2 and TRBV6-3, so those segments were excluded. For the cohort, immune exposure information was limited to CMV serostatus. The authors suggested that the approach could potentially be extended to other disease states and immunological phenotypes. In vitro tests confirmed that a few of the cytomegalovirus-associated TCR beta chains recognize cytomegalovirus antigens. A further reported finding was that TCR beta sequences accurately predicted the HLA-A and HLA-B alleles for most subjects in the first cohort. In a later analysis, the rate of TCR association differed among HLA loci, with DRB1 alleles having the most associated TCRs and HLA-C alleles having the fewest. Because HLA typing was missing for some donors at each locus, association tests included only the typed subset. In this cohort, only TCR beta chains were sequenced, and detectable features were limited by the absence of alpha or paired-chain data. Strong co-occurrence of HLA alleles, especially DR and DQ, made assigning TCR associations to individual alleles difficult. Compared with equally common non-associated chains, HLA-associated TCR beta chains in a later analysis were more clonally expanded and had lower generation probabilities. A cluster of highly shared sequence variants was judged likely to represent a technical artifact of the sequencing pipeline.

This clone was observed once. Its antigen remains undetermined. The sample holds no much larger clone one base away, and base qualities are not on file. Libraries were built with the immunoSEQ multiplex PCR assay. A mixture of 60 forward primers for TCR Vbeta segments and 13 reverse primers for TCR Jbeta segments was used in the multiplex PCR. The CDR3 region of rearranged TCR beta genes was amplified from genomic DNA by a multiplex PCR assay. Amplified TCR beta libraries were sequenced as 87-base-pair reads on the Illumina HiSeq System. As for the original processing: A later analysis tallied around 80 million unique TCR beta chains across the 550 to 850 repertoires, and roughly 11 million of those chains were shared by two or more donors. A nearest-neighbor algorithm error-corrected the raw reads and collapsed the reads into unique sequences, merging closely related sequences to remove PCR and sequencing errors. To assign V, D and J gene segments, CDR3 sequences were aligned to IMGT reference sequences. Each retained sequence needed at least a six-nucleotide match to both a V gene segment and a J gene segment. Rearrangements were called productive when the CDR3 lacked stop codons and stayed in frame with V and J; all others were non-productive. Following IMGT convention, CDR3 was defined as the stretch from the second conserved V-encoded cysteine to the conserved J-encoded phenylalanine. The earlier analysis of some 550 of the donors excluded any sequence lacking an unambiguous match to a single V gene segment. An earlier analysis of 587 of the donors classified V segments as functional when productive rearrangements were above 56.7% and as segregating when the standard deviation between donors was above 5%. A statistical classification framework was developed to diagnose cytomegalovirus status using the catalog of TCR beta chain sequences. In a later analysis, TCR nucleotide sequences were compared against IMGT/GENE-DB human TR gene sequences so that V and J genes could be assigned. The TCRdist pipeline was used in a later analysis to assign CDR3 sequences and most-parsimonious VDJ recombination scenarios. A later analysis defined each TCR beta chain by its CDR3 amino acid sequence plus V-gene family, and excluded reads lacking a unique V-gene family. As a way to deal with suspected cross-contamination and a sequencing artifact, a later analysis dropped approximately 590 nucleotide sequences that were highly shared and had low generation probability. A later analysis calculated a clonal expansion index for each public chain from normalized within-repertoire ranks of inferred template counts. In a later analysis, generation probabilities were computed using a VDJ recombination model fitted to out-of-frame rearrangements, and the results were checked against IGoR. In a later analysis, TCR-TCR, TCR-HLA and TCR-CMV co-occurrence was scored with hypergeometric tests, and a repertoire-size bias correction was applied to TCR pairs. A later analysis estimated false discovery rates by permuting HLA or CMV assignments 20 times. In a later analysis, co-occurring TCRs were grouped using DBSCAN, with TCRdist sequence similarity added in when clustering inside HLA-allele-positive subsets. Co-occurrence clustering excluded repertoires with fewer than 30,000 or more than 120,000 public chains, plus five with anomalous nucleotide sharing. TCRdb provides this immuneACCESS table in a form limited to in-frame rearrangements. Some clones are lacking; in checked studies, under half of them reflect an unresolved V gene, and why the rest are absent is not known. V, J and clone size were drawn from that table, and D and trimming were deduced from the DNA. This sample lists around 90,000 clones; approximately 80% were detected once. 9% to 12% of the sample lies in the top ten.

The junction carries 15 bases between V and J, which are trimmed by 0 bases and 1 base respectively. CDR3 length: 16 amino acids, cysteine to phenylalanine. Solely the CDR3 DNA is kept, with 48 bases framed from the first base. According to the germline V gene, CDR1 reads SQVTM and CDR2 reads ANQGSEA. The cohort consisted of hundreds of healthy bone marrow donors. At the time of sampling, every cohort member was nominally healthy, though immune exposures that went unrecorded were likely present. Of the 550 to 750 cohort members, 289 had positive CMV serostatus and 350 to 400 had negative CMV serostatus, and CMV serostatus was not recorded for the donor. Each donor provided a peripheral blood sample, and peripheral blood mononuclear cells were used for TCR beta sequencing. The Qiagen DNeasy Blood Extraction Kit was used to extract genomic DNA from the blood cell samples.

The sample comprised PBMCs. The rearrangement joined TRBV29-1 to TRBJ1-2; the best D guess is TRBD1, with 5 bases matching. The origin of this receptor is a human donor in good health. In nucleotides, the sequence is TGCAGCGTTGAAGATAGGGGCAGAGCGATTAACTATGGCTACACCTTC. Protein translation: CSVEDRGRAINYGYTF.